This TCR beta chain was found in a study of blood T cell repertoires in COVID-19. The wider study: COVID-19 samples from acute and convalescent phases originated in the United States, Italy and Spain.

Trimming took off 0 bases at V and 1 base at J, with 13 bases between the two ends. There are 16 residues in the CDR3. Germline values: CDR1 SGDLS, CDR2 YYNGEE. This table comes from immunoSEQ multiplex PCR, and its TCRdb copy is limited to in-frame clones, with some not included. Here the sample spans approximately 270,000 clones, around 92% being singletons. Before being deemed recovered, Cohort 3 donors had two negative PCRs, clearance, or symptom resolution. The rearrangement uses TRBV9 and TRBJ1-1; D possibly corresponds to TRBD1 (6 bases). This clonotype originated in an older woman who had recovered from COVID-19. Sequencing was done on a sample of PBMCs or T cells enriched from blood (not recorded which). Here the CDR3 reads CASSVAPDRTNTEAFF. The CDR3 DNA is TGTGCCAGCAGCGTAGCCCCGGACAGAACGAACACTGAAGCTTTCTTT.